These T cell receptor beta chains were read from a single sample in a study. MiXCR was run by TCRdb on the multiplex PCR reads, yielding one entry per CDR3 protein. The sample lists 1,500 to 2,500 distinct CDR3 sequences; 1.3% were seen once. Sample: naive CD4+ T cells sorted from blood. The receptor source for this set is a female donor with breast cancer. The CDR3 runs from the conserved cysteine through the conserved F or W. The D gene is left open where the match is weak. Clone size is shown for a subset of rows, as once, few, many or a class of expanded clone.

V gene: TRBV12-3/TRBV12-4
J gene: TRBJ1-2
D gene: -
clone size: medium-sized
CDR3 DNA: TGTGCCAGCAGTTTCACTGGTGGGTATGGCTACACCTTC
CDR3 protein: CASSFTGGYGYTF

V gene: TRBV12-3/TRBV12-4
J gene: TRBJ1-2
D gene: -
clone size: medium-sized
CDR3 DNA: TGTGCCAGCAGTCAGGCCCGGAGCTATGGCTACACCTTC
CDR3 protein: CASSQARSYGYTF

V gene: TRBV12-3/TRBV12-4
J gene: TRBJ1-2
D gene: TRBD1
clone size: medium-sized
CDR3 DNA: TGTGCCAGCAGTCCCGGGACAGGGACTTCTAACTATGGCTACACCTTC
CDR3 protein: CASSPGTGTSNYGYTF

V gene: TRBV12-3/TRBV12-4
J gene: TRBJ1-2
D gene: -
clone size: -
CDR3 DNA: TGTGCCAGCAGCCTTAGCGGTATGAGTGGCTACACCTTC
CDR3 protein: CASSLSGMSGYTF

V gene: TRBV12-3/TRBV12-4
J gene: TRBJ1-2
D gene: -
clone size: medium-sized
CDR3 DNA: TGTGCCAGCAGTGCTTTGGGTGGCTACACCTTC
CDR3 protein: CASSALGGYTF

V gene: TRBV12-3/TRBV12-4
J gene: TRBJ1-2
D gene: -
clone size: medium-sized
CDR3 DNA: TGTGCCAGCAGTTTAGACGGTTTAGGAGGCTACACCTTC
CDR3 protein: CASSLDGLGGYTF

V gene: TRBV12-3/TRBV12-4
J gene: TRBJ1-2
D gene: -
clone size: medium-sized
CDR3 DNA: TGTGCCAGCAGTCTAAGCGGAACAGCAGCCTATGGCTACACCTTC
CDR3 protein: CASSLSGTAAYGYTF

V gene: TRBV12-3/TRBV12-4
J gene: TRBJ1-2
D gene: -
clone size: many
CDR3 DNA: TGTGCCAGCAGTTTAGCCTCAGCTAACTATGGCTACACCTTC
CDR3 protein: CASSLASANYGYTF

V gene: TRBV12-3/TRBV12-4
J gene: TRBJ1-2
D gene: -
clone size: medium-sized
CDR3 DNA: TGTGCCAGCAGTTTCGACTATGGCTACACCTTC
CDR3 protein: CASSFDYGYTF

V gene: TRBV12-3/TRBV12-4
J gene: TRBJ1-2
D gene: TRBD1
clone size: many
CDR3 DNA: TGTGCCAGCAGCCGTGACAGGGACTATGGCTACACCTTC
CDR3 protein: CASSRDRDYGYTF

V gene: TRBV12-3/TRBV12-4
J gene: TRBJ1-2
D gene: -
clone size: medium-sized
CDR3 DNA: TGTGCCAGCACCAACCTCGGTCGCGCGAGTGGCTACACCTTC
CDR3 protein: CASTNLGRASGYTF

V gene: TRBV12-3/TRBV12-4
J gene: TRBJ1-2
D gene: -
clone size: medium-sized
CDR3 DNA: TGTGCCAGCAGTGTCGGAAACTATGGCTACACCTTC
CDR3 protein: CASSVGNYGYTF

V gene: TRBV12-3/TRBV12-4
J gene: TRBJ1-2
D gene: TRBD1
clone size: large
CDR3 DNA: TGTGCCAGCAGTCGACAGGGGTTAGACTATGGCTACACCTTC
CDR3 protein: CASSRQGLDYGYTF

V gene: TRBV12-3/TRBV12-4
J gene: TRBJ1-2
D gene: -
clone size: medium-sized
CDR3 DNA: TGTGCCAGCAGTTCACGAACAGGGTTTGCTGGCTACACCTTC
CDR3 protein: CASSSRTGFAGYTF

V gene: TRBV12-3/TRBV12-4
J gene: TRBJ1-2
D gene: -
clone size: medium-sized
CDR3 DNA: TGTGCCAGCAGTTTAGGACAGATCTATGGCTACACCTTC
CDR3 protein: CASSLGQIYGYTF

V gene: TRBV12-3/TRBV12-4
J gene: TRBJ1-2
D gene: -
clone size: medium-sized
CDR3 DNA: TGTGCCAGCAGTGTGCGAATCTATGGCTACACCTTC
CDR3 protein: CASSVRIYGYTF

V gene: TRBV12-3/TRBV12-4
J gene: TRBJ1-2
D gene: -
clone size: medium-sized
CDR3 DNA: TGTGCCAGCGGTAAACAGGTCACCTATGGCTACACCTTC
CDR3 protein: CASGKQVTYGYTF

V gene: TRBV12-3/TRBV12-4
J gene: TRBJ1-2
D gene: TRBD1
clone size: medium-sized
CDR3 DNA: TGTGCCAGCAACCTAGCCGGGACAGGGAATACCTTC
CDR3 protein: CASNLAGTGNTF

V gene: TRBV12-3/TRBV12-4
J gene: TRBJ1-2
D gene: TRBD1
clone size: many
CDR3 DNA: TGTGCCAGCAGTTGGCGACAGGGAGCGAACTATGGCTACACCTTC
CDR3 protein: CASSWRQGANYGYTF

V gene: TRBV12-3/TRBV12-4
J gene: TRBJ1-2
D gene: TRBD1
clone size: medium-sized
CDR3 DNA: TGTGCCAGCAGTCTACGGGACAGGGCGTCTGGCTACACCTTC
CDR3 protein: CASSLRDRASGYTF

V gene: TRBV12-3/TRBV12-4
J gene: TRBJ1-2
D gene: -
clone size: medium-sized
CDR3 DNA: TGTGCCAGCAGTTTAAGGGCATTTACTGGCTACACCTTC
CDR3 protein: CASSLRAFTGYTF

V gene: TRBV12-3/TRBV12-4
J gene: TRBJ1-2
D gene: -
clone size: medium-sized
CDR3 DNA: TGTGCCAGCAGTGACAGGACTAACTATGGCTACACCTTC
CDR3 protein: CASSDRTNYGYTF

V gene: TRBV12-3/TRBV12-4
J gene: TRBJ1-2
D gene: -
clone size: large
CDR3 DNA: TGTGCCAGCAGTCTAAAACAGGGTACGGATGGCTACACCTTC
CDR3 protein: CASSLKQGTDGYTF

V gene: TRBV12-3/TRBV12-4
J gene: TRBJ1-2
D gene: -
clone size: few
CDR3 DNA: TGTGCCAGCGGGCGGGACTATGGCTACACCTTC
CDR3 protein: CASGRDYGYTF

V gene: TRBV12-3/TRBV12-4
J gene: TRBJ1-2
D gene: -
clone size: medium-sized
CDR3 DNA: TGTGCCAGCAGTTTAGACAGTGGCTACACCTTC
CDR3 protein: CASSLDSGYTF

V gene: TRBV12-3/TRBV12-4
J gene: TRBJ1-2
D gene: TRBD1
clone size: medium-sized
CDR3 DNA: TGTGCCAGCAGCCCTGGACAGGAGCTGAATGGCTACACCTTC
CDR3 protein: CASSPGQELNGYTF

V gene: TRBV12-3/TRBV12-4
J gene: TRBJ1-2
D gene: -
clone size: medium-sized
CDR3 DNA: TGTGCCAGCAGGGCTTACTATGGCTACACCTTC
CDR3 protein: CASRAYYGYTF

V gene: TRBV12-3/TRBV12-4
J gene: TRBJ1-2
D gene: -
clone size: medium-sized
CDR3 DNA: TGTGCCAGCAGTTTGGGGACTAACTATGGCTACACCTTC
CDR3 protein: CASSLGTNYGYTF

V gene: TRBV12-3/TRBV12-4
J gene: TRBJ1-2
D gene: -
clone size: medium-sized
CDR3 DNA: TGTGCCAGCAGGCTAGACTATGGCTACACCTTC
CDR3 protein: CASRLDYGYTF

V gene: TRBV12-3/TRBV12-4
J gene: TRBJ1-2
D gene: -
clone size: few
CDR3 DNA: TGTACCAGCAGTTCCTATAACTATGGCTACACCTTC
CDR3 protein: CTSSSYNYGYTF

V gene: TRBV12-3/TRBV12-4
J gene: TRBJ1-2
D gene: -
clone size: medium-sized
CDR3 DNA: TGTGCCAGCAGCTACGGGACCGGCTATGGCTACACCTTC
CDR3 protein: CASSYGTGYGYTF

V gene: TRBV12-3/TRBV12-4
J gene: TRBJ1-2
D gene: TRBD1
clone size: medium-sized
CDR3 DNA: TGTGCCAGCAGGCCAAGGGACAGGAGCTATGGCTACACCTTC
CDR3 protein: CASRPRDRSYGYTF

V gene: TRBV12-3/TRBV12-4
J gene: TRBJ1-2
D gene: TRBD1
clone size: medium-sized
CDR3 DNA: TGTGCCAGCAAAGGCCACGGGACAGAGAATAACTATGGCTACACCTTC
CDR3 protein: CASKGHGTENNYGYTF

V gene: TRBV12-3/TRBV12-4
J gene: TRBJ1-2
D gene: -
clone size: -
CDR3 DNA: TGTGCCAGCAGTTTGATCGGTGGGAGGCTGAACTATGGCTACACCTTC
CDR3 protein: CASSLIGGRLNYGYTF

V gene: TRBV12-3/TRBV12-4
J gene: TRBJ1-2
D gene: TRBD1
clone size: medium-sized
CDR3 DNA: TGTGCCAGCAGCGTTCCGGGACAGTCGGCCGGCTACACCTTC
CDR3 protein: CASSVPGQSAGYTF

V gene: TRBV12-3/TRBV12-4
J gene: TRBJ1-2
D gene: TRBD1
clone size: medium-sized
CDR3 DNA: TGTGCCAGCAGCCCGGACAGGGTATCATCTGGCTACACCTTC
CDR3 protein: CASSPDRVSSGYTF

V gene: TRBV12-3/TRBV12-4
J gene: TRBJ1-2
D gene: -
clone size: many
CDR3 DNA: TGTGCCAGCAGTGACCGGTACAGGCTCCGTGGTGGCTACACCTTC
CDR3 protein: CASSDRYRLRGGYTF

V gene: TRBV12-3/TRBV12-4
J gene: TRBJ1-2
D gene: -
clone size: many
CDR3 DNA: TGTGCCAGCAAGCGGACGGCTTCCTATGGCTACACCTTC
CDR3 protein: CASKRTASYGYTF

V gene: TRBV12-3/TRBV12-4
J gene: TRBJ1-2
D gene: -
clone size: medium-sized
CDR3 DNA: TGTGCCAGCAGTCCCACTCGGTATGGCTACACCTTC
CDR3 protein: CASSPTRYGYTF

V gene: TRBV12-3/TRBV12-4
J gene: TRBJ1-2
D gene: -
clone size: medium-sized
CDR3 DNA: TGTGCCAGCAGCCCTCGGCAGGGTGGGCCTTACGGCTACACCTTC
CDR3 protein: CASSPRQGGPYGYTF

V gene: TRBV12-3/TRBV12-4
J gene: TRBJ1-2
D gene: TRBD1
clone size: many
CDR3 DNA: TGTGCCAGCAGTCAGGACAGGAACTATGGCTACACCTTC
CDR3 protein: CASSQDRNYGYTF

V gene: TRBV12-3/TRBV12-4
J gene: TRBJ1-2
D gene: -
clone size: medium-sized
CDR3 DNA: TGTGCCAGCACCTCTCAGGCTAACTATGGCTACACCTTC
CDR3 protein: CASTSQANYGYTF

V gene: TRBV12-3/TRBV12-4
J gene: TRBJ1-2
D gene: -
clone size: medium-sized
CDR3 DNA: TGTGCCAGCAGTTTCGCCAGCCCAGCTAACTATGGCTACACCTTC
CDR3 protein: CASSFASPANYGYTF